A selection of T cell receptor beta chains follows, all from one sample in a study of CD8+ T cells in alopecia areata. The assay was immunoSEQ multiplex PCR, and TCRdb's table has in-frame clones only and misses some. The sample includes fewer than 150,000 clones, 35% to 40% of them seen just once. Specimen: CD4+ T cells sorted from blood. The receptors stem from a human donor with alopecia areata. The CDR3 runs from the conserved cysteine through the conserved F or W. A D gene is named only where the DNA matches it firmly. Where a row states a size, it is once, few, many or the class of an expanded clone; other rows omit it.

d_call,j_call,clone_size,v_call,cdr3_nt,cdr3_aa
-,TRBJ1-1,-,TRBV4-1,TGCGCCAGCAGCCAAGAGGCGTCGCAGGGGAACACTGAAGCTTTCTTT,CASSQEASQGNTEAFF
-,TRBJ1-5,-,TRBV7-9,TGTGCCAGCAGCTTAGGTCCAGGGTTCAATCAGCCCCAGCATTTT,CASSLGPGFNQPQHF
TRBD1,TRBJ1-4,few,TRBV4-3,TGCGCCAGCAGTCCAGGACAGGGGGAGGAAAAACTGTTTTTT,CASSPGQGEEKLFF
TRBD1,TRBJ2-1,-,TRBV29-1,TGCAGCGCCCGGGACAGCTCCTACAATGAGCAGTTCTTC,CSARDSSYNEQFF
-,TRBJ2-1,-,TRBV30,TGTGCCTGCAACGGGAGACGAACTGCTTATGAGCAGTTCTTC,CACNGRRTAYEQFF
TRBD2,TRBJ2-1,-,TRBV29-1,TGCAGCGTTGAAACCCTTTCGGGAGGGCCCTACAATGAGCAGTTCTTC,CSVETLSGGPYNEQFF
-,TRBJ2-1,-,TRBV6-4,TGTGCCAGCAGTGAAGGCCATGAGCAGTTCTTC,CASSEGHEQFF
TRBD2,TRBJ2-1,-,TRBV25-1,TGTGCCAGCAGTGAATCTTACCTAGCGGGAGGGCCCTATGAGCAGTTCTTC,CASSESYLAGGPYEQFF
-,TRBJ1-2,once,TRBV7-9,TGTGCCAGCATCCTCCGGGACTCAAGTGGCTACACCTTC,CASILRDSSGYTF
TRBD2,TRBJ2-1,once,TRBV4-3,TGCGCCAGCAGCCAAGATCCGGGACTAGCGGCGTACAATGAGCAGTTCTTC,CASSQDPGLAAYNEQFF
TRBD1,TRBJ2-4,few,TRBV7-2,TGTGCCAGCAGCCCCCGACAGGGAATCTTAGCCAAAAACATTCAGTACTTC,CASSPRQGILAKNIQYF
TRBD1,TRBJ1-1,-,TRBV6-6,TGTGCCAGCAGTTCCACGGACAGGGTGACTGAAGCTTTCTTT,CASSSTDRVTEAFF
TRBD2,TRBJ2-1,few,TRBV10-1,TGCGCCAGCAGTGACGGCGGGGGGGCCGACAATGAGCAGTTCTTC,CASSDGGGADNEQFF
TRBD1,TRBJ1-2,few,TRBV29-1,TGCAGCGTGGCAGGGGGCGCATCGAAGGGCTACACCTTC,CSVAGGASKGYTF
TRBD1,TRBJ2-3,-,TRBV7-9,TGTGCCAGCAGCCCCGGGACAGGAGGCCTAATTACGCAGTATTTT,CASSPGTGGLITQYF
TRBD1,TRBJ1-5,-,TRBV29-1,TGCAGCGCTGGACAGGGCAATCAGCCCCAGCATTTT,CSAGQGNQPQHF
-,TRBJ2-5,few,TRBV11-2,TGTGCCAGCAGCTTAGAGGGGGCGGAGACCCAGTACTTC,CASSLEGAETQYF
-,TRBJ2-5,-,TRBV15,TGTGCCACCAGCCGGGGGCGGGAGACCCAGTACTTC,CATSRGRETQYF
TRBD2,TRBJ2-7,-,TRBV7-2,TGTGCCAGCAGCTTAGGCCCTAGCGGGGCTGCCTACGAGCAGTACTTC,CASSLGPSGAAYEQYF
-,TRBJ2-7,-,TRBV6-5,TGTGCCAGCAGTAGCGACGGTGCCTCCTACGAGCAGTACTTC,CASSSDGASYEQYF
-,TRBJ1-1,-,TRBV30,TGTGCCTGGAGTCCACTTACGCAGGGAAACACTGAAGCTTTCTTT,CAWSPLTQGNTEAFF
TRBD1,TRBJ2-5,-,TRBV28,TGTGCCACAGGGGGCCGGGAGACCCAGTACTTC,CATGGRETQYF
-,TRBJ1-1,-,TRBV29-1,TGCAGCGTTTCTAGAGAAATGAACACTGAAGCTTTCTTT,CSVSREMNTEAFF
-,TRBJ2-2,-,TRBV29-1,TGCAGCGTTGCTGCACATGGAGGGGCCGGGGAGCTGTTTTTT,CSVAAHGGAGELFF
-,TRBJ1-2,few,TRBV7-3,TGTGCCAGCAGCTCCGGTTCGAACTATGGCTACACCTTC,CASSSGSNYGYTF
-,TRBJ1-6,-,TRBV7-3,TGTGCCAGCAGCTTAGACAGCAATTCACCCCTCCACTTT,CASSLDSNSPLHF
-,TRBJ2-1,few,TRBV7-2,TGTGCCAGCAGCTTAAGCAGGCCTGAGCAGTTCTTC,CASSLSRPEQFF
TRBD1,TRBJ1-2,-,TRBV30,TGTGCCTGGGGACAGGCGAACTATGGCTACACCTTC,CAWGQANYGYTF
TRBD1,TRBJ1-2,-,TRBV5-1,TGCGCCAGCAGCTTGCAGGGACAGGGGAGGTACTATGGCTACACCTTC,CASSLQGQGRYYGYTF
-,TRBJ1-2,-,TRBV6-5,TGTGCCAGCAGTTCGCCATATCGGGGAGGCGATGGCTACACCTTC,CASSSPYRGGDGYTF
-,TRBJ2-3,few,TRBV5-6,TGTGCCAGCAGCATTCGGGAGACAGATACGCAGTATTTT,CASSIRETDTQYF
TRBD2,TRBJ2-3,-,TRBV29-1,TGCAGCCTCCGGGGACTAGCGGCCACAGATACGCAGTATTTT,CSLRGLAATDTQYF
-,TRBJ1-2,few,TRBV28,TGTGCCAGCAGTTTATACGGGGGGCTGCATGGCTACACCTTC,CASSLYGGLHGYTF
-,TRBJ2-3,few,TRBV7-2,TGTGCCAGCAGCTTCCGGCGAACAGATACGCAGTATTTT,CASSFRRTDTQYF
TRBD2,TRBJ2-5,-,TRBV11-2,TGTGCCAGCAGCTTACTCCCACTAGCGGGGGGGCTGGAGACCCAGTACTTC,CASSLLPLAGGLETQYF
-,TRBJ2-2,-,TRBV4-3,TGCGCCAGCGGGCGGACGGATCGCACCGGGGAGCTGTTTTTT,CASGRTDRTGELFF
-,TRBJ1-6,few,TRBV18,TGTGCCAGCCTAGGGGACATCAATTCACCCCTCCACTTT,CASLGDINSPLHF
-,TRBJ2-1,few,TRBV5-1,TGCGCCAGCAGCGCGAGGAGTGAGCAGTTCTTC,CASSARSEQFF
-,TRBJ2-5,-,TRBV7-2,TGTGCCAGCAGCTTGGAGACCCAGTACTTC,CASSLETQYF
-,TRBJ2-1,few,TRBV6-6,TGTGCCAGCACCCCAGCTAAGGTAGAGGTCAATGAGCAGTTCTTC,CASTPAKVEVNEQFF
-,TRBJ2-2,few,TRBV6-1,TGTGCCAGCAGTGAAGACAGCTCGAACACCGGGGAGCTGTTTTTT,CASSEDSSNTGELFF
-,TRBJ1-5,-,TRBV5-1,TGCGCCAGCAGCACTGGTCCGATAGGGAATCAGCCCCAGCATTTT,CASSTGPIGNQPQHF
-,TRBJ2-3,few,TRBV4-1,TGCGCCAGCAGCCAAGACGTGCGGTCGGGGGCTGGAGATACGCAGTATTTT,CASSQDVRSGAGDTQYF
TRBD1,TRBJ1-4,-,TRBV29-1,TGCAGCGCCCGGGACAGGGGGCTCAGAAATGAAAAACTGTTTTTT,CSARDRGLRNEKLFF
-,TRBJ2-7,-,TRBV23-1,TGCGCCAGCAGTCAATCCCCGGGCCCCTCTGACGAGCAGTACTTC,CASSQSPGPSDEQYF
-,TRBJ2-3,-,TRBV2,TGTGCCAGCAGTGATCGCAGCGGAGGCACAGATACGCAGTATTTT,CASSDRSGGTDTQYF